This is a list of T cell receptor beta chains from one sample in a study of CD8 T cells in ankylosing spondylitis. A single record per CDR3 protein comes from TCRdb applying MiXCR to the 5' RACE reads. The sample consists of about 340,000 distinct CDR3 sequences, about 15% of them appearing once. The sample comprised blood, either unsorted or a sorted T cell fraction (not recorded which). These TCRs come from a male donor with ankylosing spondylitis or in good health (not recorded which). The conserved cysteine and the conserved F or W are not part of the CDR3 here.

length	V	CDR3
10	TRBV15	ATSRDRGEAF
11	TRBV5-5	ASSLRGGDEQF
14	TRBV11-2	ASSSSDRVYTGELF
12	TRBV4-1	ASSHYRGDDEQY
10	TRBV20-1	SAPAVQETQY
13	TRBV5-1	ASSPGTSLGNEQF
11	TRBV7-9	ASLSQANTEAF
11	TRBV18	ASSPADNQPQH
12	TRBV7-8	ASSLGTGDSPLH
11	TRBV20-1	SAATSGQETQY
13	TRBV9	ASSPGPARHNEQF
11	TRBV5-1	ASSSQSSYGYT
11	TRBV7-8	ASSFQGNIEAF
13	TRBV20-1	SARGVGAFTDTQY
13	TRBV6-1	ASRKTGGDTGELF
11	TRBV14	ASTGQLNTEAF
13	TRBV3-1	ASTSQGGDRVGAF
9	TRBV10-3	ASQGNGELF
11	TRBV29-1	SAQGTGVYEQY
11	TRBV5-1	ASKIGGGNEQF
13	TRBV5-1	ASSWTGTGNTEAF
14	TRBV7-9	ASSLIVVGENTEAF